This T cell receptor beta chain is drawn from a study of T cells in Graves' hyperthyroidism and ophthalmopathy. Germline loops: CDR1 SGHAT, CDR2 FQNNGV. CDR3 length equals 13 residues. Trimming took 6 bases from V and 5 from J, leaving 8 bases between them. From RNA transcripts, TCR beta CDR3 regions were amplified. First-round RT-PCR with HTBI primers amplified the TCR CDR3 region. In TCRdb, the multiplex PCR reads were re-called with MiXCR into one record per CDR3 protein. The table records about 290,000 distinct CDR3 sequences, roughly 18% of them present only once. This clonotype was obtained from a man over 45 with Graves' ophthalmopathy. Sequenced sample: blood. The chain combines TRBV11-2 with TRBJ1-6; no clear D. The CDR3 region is CASSEVNNSPLHF. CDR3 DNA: TGTGCCAGCAGTGAAGTGAATAATTCACCCCTCCACTTT.